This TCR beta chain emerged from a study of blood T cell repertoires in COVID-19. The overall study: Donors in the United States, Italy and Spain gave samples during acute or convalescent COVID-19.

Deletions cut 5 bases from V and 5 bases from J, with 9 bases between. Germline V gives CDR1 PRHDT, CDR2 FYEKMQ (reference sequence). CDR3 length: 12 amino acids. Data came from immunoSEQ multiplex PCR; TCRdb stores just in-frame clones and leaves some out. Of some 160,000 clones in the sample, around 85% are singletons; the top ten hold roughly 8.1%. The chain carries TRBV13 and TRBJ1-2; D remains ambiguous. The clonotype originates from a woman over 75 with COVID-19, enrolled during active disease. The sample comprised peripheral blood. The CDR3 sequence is CASSPNNYGYTF. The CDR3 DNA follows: TGTGCCAGCAGCCCCAACAATTATGGCTACACCTTC. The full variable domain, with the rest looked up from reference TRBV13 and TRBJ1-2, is AAGVIQSPRHLIKEKRETATLKCYPIPRHDTVYWYQQGPGQDPQFLISFYEKMQSDKGSIPDRFSAQQFSDYHSELNMSSLELGDSALYFCASSPNNYGYTFGSGTRLTVV.